This TCR beta chain was recovered during a study of blood T cell repertoires in COVID-19. Study overall: Samples representing acute and convalescent COVID-19 were sourced from the United States, Italy and Spain.

Sequencing was performed with immunoSEQ multiplex PCR; in TCRdb, only in-frame clones are kept and a portion is missing. Seen here are some 530,000 clones, 88% observed once, and the top ten hold under 9.5%. Adults between about 18 and 95 years of age took part from 24 US areas. Membership in each cohort depended on participant-reported clinical history. Cohort 3 recovery required two negative PCRs, clearance, or symptom resolution. With 3 bases removed from V and 2 bases from J, the gap between germline ends came to 17 bases. CDR3 length: 17 residues. Germline CDR1 LNHDA, CDR2 SQIVND (reference sequence).

The sequence was collected from a woman in her sixties or seventies who had recovered from COVID-19. Sequenced input: PBMCs or T cells enriched from blood (not recorded which). This chain connects TRBV19 to TRBJ1-3; D ambiguous. CDR3 nucleotide sequence: TGTGCCAGTAGTATTTTGGTCAGAGCGTCAGCTGGAAACACCATATATTTT. This translates into CASSILVRASAGNTIYF.